This TCR beta chain is drawn from a study of T cell repertoires in cytomegalovirus infection. About the research overall: A matching HLA type, together with CMV infection, was signaled by public TCR beta signatures.

The germline CDR1 and CDR2 sequences are GTSNPN and SVGIG (reference sequence). Trimming removed 0 bases from V and 7 bases from J, with 13 bases in between. The CDR3 is made up of 14 amino acids. TCRdb redid the calling of the reads with MiXCR, one entry per CDR3 protein. The repertoire includes 250,000 to 400,000 distinct CDR3 sequences, more than 20% of them detected once, and about 14% sits in the top ten. As for this clonotype: The antigen is undetermined.

General observations from the study: Dominant in the ex vivo response were TCR beta clonotypes restricted by HLA-C and specific for CMV. Individuals carrying CMV plus the relevant HLA were identified by cumulative frequency of public TCR beta families.

The source was cultured PBMCs, collected from culture after CMV antigen stimulation. The clonotype was recovered from a human donor in good health (CMV status not recorded). Some clones in this sample may be carry-over from other donors' samples. The gene calls are TRBV30 and TRBJ2-1; D could derive from TRBD1 or TRBD2 (6 bases each). DNA for the CDR3: TGTGCCTGGAGTGTACTTGGCGGGACAAATGAGCAGTTCTTC. This gives the protein CAWSVLGGTNEQFF.